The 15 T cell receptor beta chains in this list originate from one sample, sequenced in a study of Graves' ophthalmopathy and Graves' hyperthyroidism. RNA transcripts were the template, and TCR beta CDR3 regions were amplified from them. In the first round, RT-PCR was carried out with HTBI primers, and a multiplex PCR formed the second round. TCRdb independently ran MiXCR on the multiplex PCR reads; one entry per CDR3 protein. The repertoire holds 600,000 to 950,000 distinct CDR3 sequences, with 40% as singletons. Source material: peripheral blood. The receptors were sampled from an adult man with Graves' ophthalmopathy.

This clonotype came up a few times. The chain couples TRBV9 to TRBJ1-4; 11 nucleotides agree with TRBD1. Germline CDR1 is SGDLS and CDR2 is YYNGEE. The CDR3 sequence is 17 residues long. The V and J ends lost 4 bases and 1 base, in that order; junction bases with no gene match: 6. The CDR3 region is CASSMWTGGQTNEKLFF. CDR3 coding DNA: TGTGCCAGCAGCATGTGGACAGGGGGCCAAACTAATGAAAAACTGTTTTTT.

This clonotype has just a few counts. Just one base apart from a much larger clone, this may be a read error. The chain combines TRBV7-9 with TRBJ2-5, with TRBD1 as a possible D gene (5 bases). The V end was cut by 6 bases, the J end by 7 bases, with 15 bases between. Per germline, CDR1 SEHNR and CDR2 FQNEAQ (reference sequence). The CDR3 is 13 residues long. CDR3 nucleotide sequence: TGTGCCAGCAGTTCAGGGATCAAGGGGACCCAGTACTTC. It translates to CASSSGIKGTQYF.

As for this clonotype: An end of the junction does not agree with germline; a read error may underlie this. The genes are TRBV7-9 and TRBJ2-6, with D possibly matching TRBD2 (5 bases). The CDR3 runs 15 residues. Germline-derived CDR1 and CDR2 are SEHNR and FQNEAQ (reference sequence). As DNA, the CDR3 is TGTGACAGCAGTATTGGAGGCTCTGGGGCCAACGTCCTGACTTTC. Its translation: CDSSIGGSGANVLTF. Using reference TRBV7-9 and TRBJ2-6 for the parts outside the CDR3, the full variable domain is DTGVSQNPRHKITKRGQNVTFRCDPISEHNRLYWYRQTLGQGPEFLTYFQNEAQLEKSRLLSDRFSAERPKGSFSTLEIQRTEQGDSAMYLCDSSIGGSGANVLTFGAGSRLTVL.

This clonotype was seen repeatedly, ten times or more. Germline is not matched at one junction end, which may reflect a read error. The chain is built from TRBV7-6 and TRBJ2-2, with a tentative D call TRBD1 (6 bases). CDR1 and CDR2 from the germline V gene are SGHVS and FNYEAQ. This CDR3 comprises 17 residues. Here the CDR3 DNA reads TGTGCTAGCAGCTTCCCGGGACACGAAGCGAACACCGGGGAGCTGTTTTTT. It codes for CASSFPGHEANTGELFF.

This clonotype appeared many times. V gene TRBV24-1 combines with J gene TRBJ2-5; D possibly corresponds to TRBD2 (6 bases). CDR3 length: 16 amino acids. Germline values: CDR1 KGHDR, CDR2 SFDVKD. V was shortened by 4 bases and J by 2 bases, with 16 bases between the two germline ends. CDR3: CATSESGGLSQETQYF. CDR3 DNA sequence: TGTGCCACCAGTGAGTCCGGGGGATTATCTCAAGAGACCCAGTACTTC.

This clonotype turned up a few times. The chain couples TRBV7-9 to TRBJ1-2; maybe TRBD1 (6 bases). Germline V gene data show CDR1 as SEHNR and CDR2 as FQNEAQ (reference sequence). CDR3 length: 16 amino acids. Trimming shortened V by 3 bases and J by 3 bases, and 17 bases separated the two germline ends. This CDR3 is CASSFDLGGADYGYTF. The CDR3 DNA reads TGTGCCAGCAGCTTCGACTTGGGGGGGGCGGACTATGGCTACACCTTC.

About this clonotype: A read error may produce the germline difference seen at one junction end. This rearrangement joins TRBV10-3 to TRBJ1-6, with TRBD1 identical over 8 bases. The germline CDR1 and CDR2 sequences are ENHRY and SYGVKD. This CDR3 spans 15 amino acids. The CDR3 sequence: CASSSIGQGLSPLHF. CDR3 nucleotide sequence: TGTGCCAGCAGTTCCATTGGACAGGGATTGTCACCCCTCCACTTT.

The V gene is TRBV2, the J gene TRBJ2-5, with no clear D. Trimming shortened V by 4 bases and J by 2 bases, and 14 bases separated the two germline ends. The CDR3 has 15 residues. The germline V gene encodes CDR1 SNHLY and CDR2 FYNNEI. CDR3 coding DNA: TGTGCCAGCAGTGGCGGCGGTGGTTCACAAGAGACCCAGTACTTC. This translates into CASSGGGGSQETQYF.

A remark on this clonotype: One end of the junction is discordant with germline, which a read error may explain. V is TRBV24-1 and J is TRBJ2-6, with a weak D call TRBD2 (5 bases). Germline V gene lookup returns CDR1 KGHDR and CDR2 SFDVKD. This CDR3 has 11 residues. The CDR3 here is CATSDPDSEAF. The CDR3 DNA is TGTGCCACCAGTGACCCGGACTCGGAGGCTTTC.

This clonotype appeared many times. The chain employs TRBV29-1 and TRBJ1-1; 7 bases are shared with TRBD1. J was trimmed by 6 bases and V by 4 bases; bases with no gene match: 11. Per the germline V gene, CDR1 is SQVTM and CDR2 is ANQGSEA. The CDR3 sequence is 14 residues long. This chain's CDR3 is CSVGTTKGGPEAFF. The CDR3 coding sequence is TGCAGCGTTGGCACAACAAAAGGGGGCCCTGAAGCTTTCTTT.

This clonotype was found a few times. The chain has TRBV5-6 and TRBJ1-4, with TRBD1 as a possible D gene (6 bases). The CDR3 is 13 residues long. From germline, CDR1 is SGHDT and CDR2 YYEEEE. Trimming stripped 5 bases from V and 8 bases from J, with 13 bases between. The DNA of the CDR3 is TGTGCCAGCAGGGACAGTTTGAGAGAAAAACTGTTTTTT. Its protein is CASRDSLREKLFF.

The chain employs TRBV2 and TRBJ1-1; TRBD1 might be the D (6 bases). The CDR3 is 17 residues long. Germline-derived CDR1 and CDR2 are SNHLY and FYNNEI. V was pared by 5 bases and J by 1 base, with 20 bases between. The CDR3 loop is CASSFSRGGSSNTEAFF. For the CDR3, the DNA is TGTGCCAGCAGTTTTAGCAGGGGCGGATCTTCGAACACTGAAGCTTTCTTT.

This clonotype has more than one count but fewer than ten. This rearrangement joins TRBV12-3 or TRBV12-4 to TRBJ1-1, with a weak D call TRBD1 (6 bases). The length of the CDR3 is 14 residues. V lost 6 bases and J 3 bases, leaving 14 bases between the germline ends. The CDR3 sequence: CASSPTGPHTEAFF. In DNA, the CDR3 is TGTGCCAGCAGCCCTACAGGGCCCCACACTGAAGCTTTCTTT.

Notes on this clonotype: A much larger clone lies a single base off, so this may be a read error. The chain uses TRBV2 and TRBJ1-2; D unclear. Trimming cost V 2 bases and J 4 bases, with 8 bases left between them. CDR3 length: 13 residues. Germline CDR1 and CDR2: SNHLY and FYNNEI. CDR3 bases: TGTGCCAGCAGTGAACCCGGGGTCTATGGCTACACCTTC. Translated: CASSEPGVYGYTF.

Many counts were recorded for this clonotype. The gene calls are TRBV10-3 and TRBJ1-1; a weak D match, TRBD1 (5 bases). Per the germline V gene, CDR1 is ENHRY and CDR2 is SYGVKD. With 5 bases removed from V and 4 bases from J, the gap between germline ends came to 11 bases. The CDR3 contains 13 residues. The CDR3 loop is CAISFRDTTEAFF. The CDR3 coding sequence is TGTGCCATCAGTTTCAGGGATACCACTGAAGCTTTCTTT.